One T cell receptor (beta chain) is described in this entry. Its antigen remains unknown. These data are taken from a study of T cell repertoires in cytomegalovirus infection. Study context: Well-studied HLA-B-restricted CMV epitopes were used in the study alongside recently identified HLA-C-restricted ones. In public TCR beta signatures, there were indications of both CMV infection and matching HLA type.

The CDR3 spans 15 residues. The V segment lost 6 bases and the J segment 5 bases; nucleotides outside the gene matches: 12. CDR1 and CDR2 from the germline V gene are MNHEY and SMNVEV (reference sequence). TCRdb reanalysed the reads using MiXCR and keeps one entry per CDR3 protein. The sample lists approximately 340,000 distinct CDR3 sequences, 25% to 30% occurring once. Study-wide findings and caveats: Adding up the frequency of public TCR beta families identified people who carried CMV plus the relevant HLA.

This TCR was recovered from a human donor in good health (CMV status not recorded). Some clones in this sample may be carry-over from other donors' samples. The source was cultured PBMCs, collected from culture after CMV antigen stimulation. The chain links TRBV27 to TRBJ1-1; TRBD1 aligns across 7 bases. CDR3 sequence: CASRHYRGLWTEAFF. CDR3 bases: TGTGCCAGCAGGCATTACAGGGGTTTGTGGACTGAAGCTTTCTTT.